The rows below give T cell receptor beta chains drawn from one sample of a study of blood T cell repertoires in COVID-19. The protocol was immunoSEQ multiplex PCR, while the TCRdb copy is restricted to in-frame clones and leaves out a portion. This repertoire shows about 410,000 clones, 70% to 90% found once; its top ten account for over 1.1%. Sequences were obtained from peripheral blood. These TCRs come from a woman aged 25 to 39 with active or convalescent COVID-19. The CDR3 runs from the conserved cysteine through the conserved F or W. The order of the fields is J gene, V gene, D gene, clone size, CDR3 protein, CDR3 DNA. The D gene is left open where the match is weak. Some rows have no size entry. The others give once, few or many, or a class for an expanded clone.

TRBJ2-6,TRBV15,-,-,CATSGTGANVLTF,TGTGCCACCAGCGGCACTGGGGCCAACGTCCTGACTTTC
TRBJ1-2,TRBV4-1,-,-,CASSQEPQGNYGYTF,TGCGCCAGCAGCCAAGAGCCACAGGGAAACTATGGCTACACCTTC
TRBJ1-2,TRBV27,-,-,CASSPGGNYGYTF,TGTGCCAGCAGTCCCGGGGGGAACTATGGCTACACCTTC
TRBJ2-7,TRBV23-1,TRBD2,-,CASSQSFLAGVESYEQYF,TGCGCCAGCAGTCAATCTTTCCTAGCGGGAGTGGAATCCTACGAGCAGTACTTC
TRBJ1-3,TRBV4-2,TRBD1,-,CASSQGMTGEGNTIYF,TGTGCCAGCAGCCAAGGAATGACAGGGGAAGGAAACACCATATATTTT
TRBJ2-1,TRBV6-4,TRBD2,-,CASSASGASYNEQFF,TGTGCCAGCAGTGCTAGCGGGGCCTCCTACAATGAGCAGTTCTTC
TRBJ2-7,TRBV9,-,-,CASSVSNEGVQYF,TGTGCCAGCAGCGTATCAAACGAGGGCGTGCAGTACTTC
TRBJ1-2,TRBV12-3/TRBV12-4,-,-,CASSFVTVEGYTF,TGTGCCAGCAGTTTCGTGACAGTGGAAGGCTACACCTTC
TRBJ2-3,TRBV6-1,-,-,CASSEGARADTQYF,TGTGCCAGCAGTGAAGGGGCTCGTGCAGATACGCAGTATTTT
TRBJ1-2,TRBV2,-,-,CASSLTGGYGYTF,TGTGCCAGCAGTCTCACGGGGGGGTATGGCTACACCTTC
TRBJ2-1,TRBV27,TRBD2,few,CASNGSGKEQFF,TGTGCCAGCAATGGTAGCGGGAAAGAGCAGTTCTTC
TRBJ2-7,TRBV19,-,-,CASSKAEARASSEQYF,TGTGCCAGTAGTAAGGCGGAGGCTAGGGCTTCTTCCGAGCAGTACTTC
TRBJ2-7,TRBV4-1,TRBD1,-,CASSQPRTGEVYEQYF,TGCGCCAGCAGCCAACCGAGGACAGGGGAGGTCTACGAGCAGTACTTC
TRBJ2-7,TRBV5-4,TRBD1,-,CASSRDSYEQYF,TGTGCCAGCAGCCGGGACAGTTACGAGCAGTACTTC
TRBJ1-6,TRBV5-1,-,-,CASSPGTGDSPLHF,TGCGCCAGCAGCCCCGGGACGGGGGATTCACCCCTCCACTTT
TRBJ1-2,TRBV5-6,TRBD1,-,CASSLAGTGINYGYTF,TGTGCCAGCAGCTTGGCAGGGACAGGAATTAACTATGGCTACACCTTC
TRBJ1-2,TRBV5-1,-,-,CASIAGPEGLGGYTF,TGCGCCAGCATCGCAGGGCCAGAGGGACTAGGTGGCTACACCTTC
TRBJ2-2,TRBV18,TRBD2,-,CASSPTGLAGDTGELFF,TGTGCCAGCTCGCCCACGGGACTAGCGGGAGATACCGGGGAGCTGTTTTTT
TRBJ1-2,TRBV9,TRBD1,-,CASSVEGAGAFENYGYTF,TGTGCCAGCAGCGTAGAGGGGGCAGGGGCCTTTGAGAACTATGGCTACACCTTC
TRBJ1-1,TRBV7-9,-,once,CASSLIPIGDTEAFF,TGTGCCAGCAGCTTAATCCCCATAGGAGACACTGAAGCTTTCTTT